This TCR beta chain stems from a study of T cells in Graves' hyperthyroidism and ophthalmopathy. Findings and caveats of the study: Most expanded thyroid clonotypes above 0.001 also appeared in blood.

The TCR beta CDR3 regions underwent amplification using RNA transcripts as the source. The HTBI primer set served for first-round RT-PCR of the TCR CDR3. TCRdb analysed the multiplex PCR reads with MiXCR anew, one entry per CDR3 protein. Here the sample spans about 420,000 distinct CDR3 sequences, more than 15% being singletons. This clonotype turned up a few times. As yet, its antigen is unknown. The length of the CDR3 is 14 residues. With V trimmed by 3 bases and J by 5 bases, 7 bases remained unmatched. Germline-derived CDR1 and CDR2 are DFQATT and SNEGSKA (reference sequence). It was uncontrolled infection, other autoimmune disease, pregnancy or lactation that excluded patients.

The source of this sequence is a woman aged 18-30 years with Graves' hyperthyroidism. This chain connects TRBV20-1 to TRBJ2-7; 10 bases are a match to TRBD1. The sample comprised blood. CDR3 DNA: TGCAGTGCTAGTGCTGGGACAGGGGTCCACGAGCAGTACTTC. This sequence encodes CSASAGTGVHEQYF.